What follows describes a single T cell receptor (beta chain). Germline-derived CDR1 and CDR2 are SNHLY and FYNNEI. The CDR3 extends over 16 amino acids. V lost 2 bases and J lost 5; bases outside the gene matches: 9. This specimen comes from a study of shared clonotypes between healthy human individuals. This table comes from immunoSEQ multiplex PCR, and its TCRdb copy is limited to in-frame clones, with some not included. The sample records about 2.4 million clones, 90% to 95% being singletons. The sample comprised naive CD4+ T cells sorted from blood. Subset noted: CD45RA+ positively selected. V is TRBV2 and J is TRBJ2-5; 9 bases are a match to TRBD2. The sequence was obtained from a man younger than 35 in good health. CDR3 nucleotide sequence: TGTGCCAGCAGTGAATGGAGGGCTAGCGGGACCGAGACCCAGTACTTC. It codes for CASSEWRASGTETQYF.